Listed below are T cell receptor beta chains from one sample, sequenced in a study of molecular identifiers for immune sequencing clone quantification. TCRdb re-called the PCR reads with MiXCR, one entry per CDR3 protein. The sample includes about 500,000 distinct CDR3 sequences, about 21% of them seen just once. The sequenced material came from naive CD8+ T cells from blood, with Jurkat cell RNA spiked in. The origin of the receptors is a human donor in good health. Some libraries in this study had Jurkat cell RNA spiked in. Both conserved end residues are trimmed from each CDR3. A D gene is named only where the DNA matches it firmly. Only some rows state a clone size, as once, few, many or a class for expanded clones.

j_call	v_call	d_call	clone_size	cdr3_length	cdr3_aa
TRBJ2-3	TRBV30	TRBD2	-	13	AWSVGAGEPDTQY
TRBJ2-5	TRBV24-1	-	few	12	ATSDRERGETQY
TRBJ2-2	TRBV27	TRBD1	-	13	ASSLGQGGAGELF
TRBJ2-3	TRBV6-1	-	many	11	ANKMENTDTQY
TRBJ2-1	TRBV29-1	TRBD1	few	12	SVESGDRAAGQF
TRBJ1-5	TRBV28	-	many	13	ASSFRGLSNQPQH
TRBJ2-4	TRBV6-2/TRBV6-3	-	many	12	ASASGILKNIQY
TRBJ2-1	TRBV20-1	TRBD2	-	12	SARAGTSADEQF
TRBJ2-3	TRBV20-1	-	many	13	SARDGFLGTDTQY
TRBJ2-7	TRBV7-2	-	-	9	ASSFEFGQY
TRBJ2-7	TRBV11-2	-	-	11	ASSLPNYYEQY
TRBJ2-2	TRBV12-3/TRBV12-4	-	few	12	ASSFGGATGELF
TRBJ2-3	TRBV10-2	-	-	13	ASSWMGAGADTQY
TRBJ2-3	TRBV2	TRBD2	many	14	ASSVSAGDLTDTQY
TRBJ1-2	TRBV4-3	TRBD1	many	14	ASSQDRTGANYGYT
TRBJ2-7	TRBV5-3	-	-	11	ASSLPGNYKQY
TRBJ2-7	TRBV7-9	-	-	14	ASSLESGSNSYEQY
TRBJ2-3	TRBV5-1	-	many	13	ASSQVDRSTDTQY
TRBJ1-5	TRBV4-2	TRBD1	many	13	ASSQNDRVGQPQH
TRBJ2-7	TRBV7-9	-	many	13	ASSLADRSSYEQY
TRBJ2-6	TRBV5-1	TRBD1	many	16	ASSLEKTGKTGANVLT
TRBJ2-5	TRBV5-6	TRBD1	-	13	ASSVAVGQGETQY
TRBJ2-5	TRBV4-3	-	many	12	ASSPDSRLETQY
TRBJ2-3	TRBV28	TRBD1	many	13	ASSFGQGLQDTQY
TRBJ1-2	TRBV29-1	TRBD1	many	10	SVAGQDYGYT
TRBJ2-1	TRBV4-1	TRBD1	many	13	ASSQDRATYNEQF
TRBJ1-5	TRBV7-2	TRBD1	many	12	ASSPRDRNQPQH
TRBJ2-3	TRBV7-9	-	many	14	ASSLIGLARTDTQY
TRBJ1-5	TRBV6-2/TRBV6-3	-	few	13	ASSSFTGTHQPQH
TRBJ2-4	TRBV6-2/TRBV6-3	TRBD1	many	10	ASSGTENIQY
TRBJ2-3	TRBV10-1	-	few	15	ASSELPSFDGTDTQY
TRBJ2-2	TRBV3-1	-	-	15	ASSQAYRVANTGELF
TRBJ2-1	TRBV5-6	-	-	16	ASSSYPLAGTFYDEQF
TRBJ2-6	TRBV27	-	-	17	ASSPSCGVIPSGANVLT
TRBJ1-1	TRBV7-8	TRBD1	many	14	ASSSPGGDGTTEAF
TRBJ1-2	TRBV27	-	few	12	ASSFGGGYYGYT
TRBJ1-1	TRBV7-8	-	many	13	ASSLVGGPYTEAF
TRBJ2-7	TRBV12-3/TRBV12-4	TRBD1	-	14	ASSLFPTGGSYEQY
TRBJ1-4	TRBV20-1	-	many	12	SAAMGVANEKLF
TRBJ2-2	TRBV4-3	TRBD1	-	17	ASSQEFRTGGKNTGELF
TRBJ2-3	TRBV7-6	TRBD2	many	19	ASSFHAPRTGGPGSTDTQY
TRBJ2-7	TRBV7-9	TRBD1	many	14	ASSSDPQGASYEQY
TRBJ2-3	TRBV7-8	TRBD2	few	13	ASSRSGGSTDTQY
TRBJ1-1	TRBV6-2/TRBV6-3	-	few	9	AVNRNTEAF
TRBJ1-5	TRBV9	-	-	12	ASSVGQSYQPQH
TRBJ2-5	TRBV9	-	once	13	ASSVSGGVQETQY
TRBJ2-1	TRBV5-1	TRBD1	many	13	ASSLSGQNYNEQF
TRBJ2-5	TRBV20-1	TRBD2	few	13	SARPLTSGSETQY
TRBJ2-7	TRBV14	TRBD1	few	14	ASSPIKTGGEGEQY
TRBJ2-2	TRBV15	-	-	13	ATSREGRNTGELF
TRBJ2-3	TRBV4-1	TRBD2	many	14	ASSRQAGVPTDTQY
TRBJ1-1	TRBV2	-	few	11	ASSAGKNTEAF
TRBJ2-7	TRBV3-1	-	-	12	ASSQRGGQDEQY
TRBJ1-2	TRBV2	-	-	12	ASMDSTTSYGYT
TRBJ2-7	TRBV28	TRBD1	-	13	ASSRNRGRTYEQY
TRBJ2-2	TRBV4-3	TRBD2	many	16	ASSQDGERERGTGELF
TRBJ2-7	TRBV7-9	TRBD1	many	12	ASSWDRVGYEQY
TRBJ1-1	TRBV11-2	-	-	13	ASGLGVSLNTEAF
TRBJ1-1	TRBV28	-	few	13	ASSLKAQGLTEAF